The entry that follows covers one TCR beta chain sequence. What it binds is unknown. The junction differs from germline at one of its ends, possibly a read error. The sample comes from a study of T cells in Graves' hyperthyroidism and ophthalmopathy. Whole-study findings and limits: Most thyroid clonotypes with frequency above 0.001 were detected in blood.

Authors of the study amplified TCR beta CDR3 regions from RNA transcripts. First-round RT-PCR targeting the TCR CDR3 was performed with the HTBI primer set. MiXCR was run by TCRdb on the multiplex PCR reads, yielding one entry per CDR3 protein. The sample carries over 500,000 distinct CDR3 sequences, 15% to 20% recorded once. This CDR3 comprises 12 residues. The germline CDR1 and CDR2 sequences are DFQATT and SNEGSKA (reference sequence). Ophthalmopathy cases met thresholds of Clinical Activity Score at least 3, NOSPECS grade at least 4 and duration under 3 months. Reasons for excluding patients were uncontrolled infection, other autoimmune disease, pregnancy or lactation. PBMCs came from more than 8.5 ml fresh peripheral blood.

This receptor was obtained from a woman under 40 with Graves' ophthalmopathy. The rearrangement uses TRBV20-1 and TRBJ2-7; 7 bases line up with TRBD1. Material for sequencing was blood. The CDR3 loop reads CSARGGRIEQYF. The DNA for the CDR3 is TGCAGTGCGAGAGGGGGCCGGATAGAGCAGTACTTC.